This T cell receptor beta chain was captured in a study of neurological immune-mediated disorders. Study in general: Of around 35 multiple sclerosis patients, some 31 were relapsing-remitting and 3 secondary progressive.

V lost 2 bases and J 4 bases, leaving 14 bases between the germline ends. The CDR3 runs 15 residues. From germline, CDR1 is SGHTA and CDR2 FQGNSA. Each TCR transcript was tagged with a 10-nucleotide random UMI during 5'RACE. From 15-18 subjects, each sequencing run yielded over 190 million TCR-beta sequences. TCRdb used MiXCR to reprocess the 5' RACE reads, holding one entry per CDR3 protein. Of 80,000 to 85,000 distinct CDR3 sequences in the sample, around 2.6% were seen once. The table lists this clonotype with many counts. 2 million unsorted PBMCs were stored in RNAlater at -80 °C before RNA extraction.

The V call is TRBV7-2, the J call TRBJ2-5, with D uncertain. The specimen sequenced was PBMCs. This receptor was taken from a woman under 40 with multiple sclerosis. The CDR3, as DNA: TGTGCCAGCAGCTTATGGGGTCCCTCAAGAGAGACCCAGTACTTC. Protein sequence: CASSLWGPSRETQYF. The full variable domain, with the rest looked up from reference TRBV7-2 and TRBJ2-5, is GAGVSQSPSNKVTEKGKDVELRCDPISGHTALYWYRQSLGQGLEFLIYFQGNSAPDKSGLPSDRFSAERTGGSVSTLTIQRTQQEDSAVYLCASSLWGPSRETQYFGPGTRLLVL.